These 25 T cell receptor beta chains came from one sample sequenced in a study of blood T cell repertoires in COVID-19. Sequencing used immunoSEQ multiplex PCR; TCRdb keeps in-frame clones, though not all of them. The table records 150,000 to 200,000 clones, just under 90% of them present only once. What was sequenced was peripheral blood. The receptor source for this set is a woman between 65 and 79 years old with COVID-19, enrolled during active disease.

J is TRBJ2-3 and V is TRBV28; the match to TRBD2 covers 8 bases. CDR1 and CDR2 (germline): MDHEN, SYDVKM. The J segment lost 2 bases and the V segment lost 10 bases, leaving 5 bases of the junction unmatched. This CDR3 is built from 13 residues. The DNA of the CDR3 is TGTGCCACCGGTAGCGGGACCACAGATACGCAGTATTTT. Encoded protein: CATGSGTTDTQYF.

V is TRBV15 and J is TRBJ2-5; 12 positions agree with TRBD2. Germline values: CDR1 LNHNV, CDR2 YYDKDF (reference sequence). The trim removed 3 bases at V and 1 base at J, leaving 3 bases unmatched. The CDR3 covers 16 residues. DNA for the CDR3: TGTGCCACCAGCAGTAGACTAGCGGGGGTCCAAGAGACCCAGTACTTC. Its translation is CATSSRLAGVQETQYF.

The J gene is TRBJ1-5, the V gene TRBV2; D possibly corresponds to TRBD1 (6 bases). The CDR3 totals 13 residues. V lost 8 bases to trimming and J lost 8 bases, with 16 bases between them. The germline V gene has CDR1 SNHLY and CDR2 FYNNEI. CDR3 residues: CASRDTRVEPQHF. In DNA form, the CDR3 reads TGTGCCAGCCGGGACACCAGGGTTGAGCCCCAGCATTTT.

This sequence joins TRBV5-1 and TRBJ1-2, with TRBD1 matching 9 bases. The CDR3 totals 14 residues. Germline V lookup: CDR1 SGHRS, CDR2 YFSETQ. V was pared by 0 bases and J by 8 bases, with 5 bases of the junction left unmatched. CDR3 protein: CASSLDGTGSGYTF. The CDR3 DNA reads TGCGCCAGCAGCTTGGACGGGACAGGGAGCGGCTACACCTTC.

The chain carries TRBV21-1 and TRBJ1-6; the table's TRBD1 call for D was not verified on the DNA. TRBV21-1 counts as a pseudogene. The CDR3 consists of 15 residues. In DNA, the CDR3 is TGTGCCAGCAGCAGTGCGGGACAGAGGGGTTCACCCCTCCACTTT. Amino acids: CASSSAGQRGSPLHF.

Turning to this clone: An end of the junction does not agree with germline; a read error may underlie this. The chain employs TRBV11-3 and TRBJ2-1; D unclear. The CDR3 has 14 residues. The germline V gene has CDR1 SGHNT and CDR2 YENEEA. This chain's CDR3 is CAGSFRLHDNEQFF. CDR3 DNA sequence: TGTGCCGGCAGCTTCCGACTGCATGACAATGAGCAGTTCTTC.

The rearrangement uses TRBV10-3 and TRBJ1-1, with TRBD1 identical over 8 bases. Germline CDR1 is ENHRY and CDR2 is SYGVKD. Trimming cost V 7 bases and J 1 base; bases outside gene matches: 5. The length of the CDR3 is 14 residues. CDR3 nucleotide sequence: TGTGCCATCAACGGCGGACAGGGGAACACTGAAGCTTTCTTT. Residues: CAINGGQGNTEAFF.

The chain recombines TRBV19 with TRBJ2-2; perhaps TRBD2 as D (6 bases). The CDR3 length is 14 residues. The V and J ends lost 4 bases and 2 bases respectively, with 8 bases between them. Germline values: CDR1 LNHDA, CDR2 SQIVND (reference sequence). The CDR3 DNA follows: TGTGCCAGTAGTAGGGACTTCAACACCGGGGAGCTGTTTTTT. It yields the protein CASSRDFNTGELFF.

V gene TRBV20-1 combines with J gene TRBJ2-7; D is unclear. This CDR3 has 10 amino acids. Per the germline V gene, CDR1 is DFQATT and CDR2 is SNEGSKA (reference sequence). V lost 6 bases and J lost 4, with 7 bases in between. CDR3 bases: TGCAGTGCGGCTGTTTACGAGCAGTACTTC. Its protein product is CSAAVYEQYF.

The chain employs TRBV6-5 and TRBJ1-3; weak D call: TRBD1 (5 bases). This CDR3 is 14 amino acids long. V was pared by 10 bases and J by 3 bases, with 16 bases between. In germline, CDR1 is MNHEY, CDR2 SVGAGI. CDR3 amino acids: CATSRREIGNTIYF. DNA of the CDR3: TGTGCCACCTCCCGCAGGGAAATTGGAAACACCATATATTTT.

The CDR3 sequence: CASSPRLAGAQNEQFF. The CDR3 DNA reads as TGTGCCAGCAGCCCACGACTAGCGGGAGCCCAGAATGAGCAGTTCTTC. J is TRBJ2-1 and V is TRBV9; TRBD2 matches 12 bases. J gave up 7 bases and V 4 bases, and 9 bases lay outside the gene matches. Germline V gene data show CDR1 as SGDLS and CDR2 as YYNGEE. This CDR3 region has 16 residues. The whole variable domain, filled in from reference TRBV9 and TRBJ2-1, reads DSGVTQTPKHLITATGQRVTLRCSPRSGDLSVYWYQQSLDQGLQFLIQYYNGEERAKGNILERFSAQQFPDLHSELNLSSLELGDSALYFCASSPRLAGAQNEQFFGPGTRLTVL.

V usage is TRBV29-1 and J usage is TRBJ1-2, with a possible D match to TRBD1 (6 bases). V lost 2 bases, J lost 4 bases, and 8 bases lay in between. Germline V lookup: CDR1 SQVTM, CDR2 ANQGSEA. CDR3 length equals 12 residues. CDR3 region: CSVETGIYGYTF. The CDR3, as DNA: TGCAGCGTTGAAACAGGGATCTATGGCTACACCTTC.

The V call is TRBV19, the J call TRBJ2-1, with TRBD2 identical over 9 bases. The CDR3 contains 19 residues. In germline, CDR1 is LNHDA, CDR2 SQIVND (reference sequence). With 3 bases clipped from V and 4 bases from J, the junction kept 16 bases outside the gene matches. In nucleotides, the CDR3 is TGTGCCAGTAGTATCGGAGGCGGGAGGGCCAGCGGGCGATACAATGAGCAGTTCTTC. Translation: CASSIGGGRASGRYNEQFF.

This clone was seen a few times. The chain couples TRBV7-3 to TRBJ2-1, with D possibly TRBD2 on 7 matching bases. The CDR3 length is 15 residues. V was cut by 5 bases and J by 5 bases, with 16 bases left in between. Germline V gene lookup returns CDR1 SGHTA and CDR2 FQGTGA. The CDR3 nucleotides read TGTGCCAGCAGCCTCACTAGCGCAGGGGACAATGAGCAGTTCTTC. Protein product: CASSLTSAGDNEQFF.

The J gene is TRBJ1-1, the V gene TRBV11-2; 9 positions agree with TRBD1. The germline V gene has CDR1 SGHAT and CDR2 FQNNGV. Trimming took 5 bases from V and 0 from J; bases not matched to a gene: 4. The CDR3 sequence is 15 residues long. This CDR3 reads CASSLRQGVNTEAFF. The DNA of the CDR3 is TGTGCCAGCAGCCTCAGACAGGGGGTGAACACTGAAGCTTTCTTT.

V is TRBV11-2 and J is TRBJ2-7, with D possibly being TRBD2 (6 bases). The CDR3 spans 12 residues. Trimming took 7 bases from V and 10 from J, leaving 17 bases between them. From germline, CDR1 is SGHAT and CDR2 FQNNGV. DNA for the CDR3: TGTGCCAGCACAATTGAGGAGGGGAGACAGTACTTC. Translation: CASTIEEGRQYF.

The rearrangement uses TRBV6-5 and TRBJ2-7; 7 nucleotides align to TRBD2. V lost 6 bases, J lost 3 bases, and 5 bases stayed unmatched. This CDR3 has 13 amino acids. Per the germline V gene, CDR1 is MNHEY and CDR2 is SVGAGI. CDR3 in amino acids: CASSLADYYEQYF. DNA of the CDR3: TGTGCCAGCAGCCTAGCGGACTACTACGAGCAGTACTTC.

In this sample, this clone turned up once. V gene TRBV7-6 combines with J gene TRBJ1-1; a weak D match, TRBD1 (6 bases). Germline V gives CDR1 SGHVS, CDR2 FNYEAQ. The CDR3 totals 14 residues. The V and J ends lost 5 bases and 3 bases respectively, with 13 bases between them. For the CDR3, the DNA is TGTGCCAGCAGCCGAAATAACAGGGACACTGAAGCTTTCTTT. It codes for CASSRNNRDTEAFF.

The CDR3 loop is CATSDLQGLANEQFF. CDR3 DNA sequence: TGTGCCACCAGTGATCTCCAGGGTCTCGCTAATGAGCAGTTCTTC. The V call is TRBV24-1, the J call TRBJ2-1, with D possibly matching TRBD1 (5 bases). V lost 3 bases, J lost 7 bases, and 15 bases lay in between. The CDR3 is made up of 15 amino acids. Germline CDR1 and CDR2: KGHDR and SFDVKD.

This chain connects TRBV28 to TRBJ2-2; D remains ambiguous. V dropped 6 bases and J dropped 4 bases, with 12 bases sitting between them. This CDR3 contains 14 residues. Germline CDR1 MDHEN, CDR2 SYDVKM. For the CDR3, the DNA is TGTGCCAGCAGGTATCATGGCGGCACCGGGGAGCTGTTTTTT. Protein product: CASRYHGGTGELFF.

The chain employs TRBV30 and TRBJ1-4; D is unclear. Trimming removed 2 bases from V and 0 bases from J, with 25 bases in between. The germline CDR1 and CDR2 sequences are GTSNPN and SVGIG (reference sequence). The CDR3 loop spans 20 amino acids. The CDR3 DNA is TGTGCCTGGAGTATAAGCCGGGTCCTATCCCTCTCTGCAACTAATGAAAAACTGTTTTTT. Translation: CAWSISRVLSLSATNEKLFF.

This chain uses TRBV28 with TRBJ1-2, with TRBD1 identical over 9 bases. The CDR3 has 17 residues. Trimming cost V 5 bases and J 3 bases; bases outside gene matches: 13. CDR1 and CDR2 from the germline V gene are MDHEN and SYDVKM. In nucleotides, the CDR3 is TGTGCCAGCAGTCCACCATCGGGCTGGGACAGGGACTATGGCTACACCTTC. It codes for CASSPPSGWDRDYGYTF.

The chain recombines TRBV5-1 with TRBJ1-5; 7 bases agree with TRBD1. CDR1 is SGHRS, CDR2 YFSETQ, per germline. The CDR3 consists of 15 residues. V trimming: 2 bases; J trimming: 5 bases; junction bases outside the gene matches: 7. The CDR3 region is CASSLKTGRDQPQHF. DNA for the CDR3: TGCGCCAGCAGCTTAAAGACAGGGCGGGATCAGCCCCAGCATTTT.

In this sample, this clone turned up once. The chain couples TRBV6-1 to TRBJ2-5; TRBD2 is a possible D gene (6 bases). The CDR3 totals 18 residues. V gave up 0 bases and J gave up 6 bases, with 23 bases separating them. Germline CDR1 and CDR2: MNHNS and SASEGT. CDR3 protein: CASSEAQGGSAYRKTQYF. In nucleotides, the CDR3 is TGTGCCAGCAGTGAAGCGCAGGGAGGCAGTGCCTACAGAAAGACCCAGTACTTC.

This sequence joins TRBV5-6 and TRBJ1-1, with a tentative D call TRBD1 (6 bases). The germline V gene encodes CDR1 SGHDT and CDR2 YYEEEE. The CDR3 has 14 residues. V gave up 1 base and J gave up 5 bases, with 12 bases separating them. The CDR3 coding sequence is TGTGCCAGCAGCTTGTTACAGGGTAGGACTGAAGCTTTCTTT. As protein: CASSLLQGRTEAFF.